This TCR beta chain originates from a study of cytomegalovirus exposure and HLA in healthy donors (dated by TCRdb to about 2017). Regarding the study in general: An earlier analysis of 587 of the donors reported 250 to 350 Gb of sequence data and 117 million unique TCR beta sequences obtained from about 170 million T cells. An early release covering about 600 HLA-typed donors comprised approximately 290 gigabases of sequencing data and 85 million to 100 million unique TCR sequences. Among the roughly 400 genotyped donors, 75% to 90% belonged to the genetic ancestry cluster associated with self-reported Caucasian donors. The study aimed to test whether cataloging public T cell receptors could reveal signatures of past pathogen exposure. The study used immunosequencing to profile the T cell repertoires of under 700 subjects and linked those repertoires to cytomegalovirus serostatus. Besides the first cohort of 666 subjects, a separate validation cohort made up of 120 different subjects was used. To predict cytomegalovirus infection status, the study brought together high-throughput TCR immunosequencing, statistical association of individual TCRs with disease status, and machine learning. A later analysis re-analyzed previously published TCR beta repertoires from 500 to 700 donors and added high-resolution HLA genotyping to study TCR occurrence patterns. In the later analysis, no new phenotypic data were used to find candidate immune exposures; instead, reliance was placed on TCR beta sequences and their occurrence across donors. An earlier analysis of 587 of the donors used high-throughput TCR beta sequencing to judge whether each TCR beta V gene segment behaved as functional or pseudogenic. Donor age, sex, ethnicity and CMV serostatus were compiled alongside the repertoire data. A later genetic analysis took genome-wide SNP genotypes for about 55% of the roughly 700 donors and used that subset as a discovery cohort. Every discovery cohort repertoire had been produced on one sequencing platform. HLA typing included class I and class II loci at four-digit resolution. Typing coverage differed by locus: A, B, C, DRB1 and DQB1 were typed in about 629-640 donors, DQA1 in about 500, DPA1 in 600 to 610, and DPB1 in 472. Because of strong linkage in the cohort, four or five DR-DQ haplotypes were treated as single units for association and clustering. Among a few hundred genotyped donors of the cohort, an average of about 240,000 unique TCR beta nucleotide sequences were sequenced per donor, roughly 20% of them non-productive.

To note about this clone: Its antigen remains undetermined. Per-base qualities were not stored, and no clone one base away is much larger.

In total, just over 650 healthy bone marrow donors made up the cohort. Cohort members were all nominally healthy when sampled, although unrecorded immune exposures were likely present. The donor tested CMV seronegative and was one of the 352 seronegative cohort members. A peripheral blood sample was provided by each donor, and peripheral blood mononuclear cells were used for TCR beta sequencing. Genomic DNA extraction from the blood cell samples was performed with the Qiagen DNeasy Blood Extraction Kit. Library construction relied on the immunoSEQ multiplex PCR assay. A mixture of 60 forward primers for TCR Vbeta segments and 13 reverse primers for TCR Jbeta segments was used in the multiplex PCR. The CDR3 region of rearranged TCR beta genes was amplified from genomic DNA with a multiplex PCR assay. The amplified TCR beta libraries were sequenced on the Illumina HiSeq System as 87-base-pair reads. The published analysis was carried out like this. A later analysis counted approximately 84 million unique TCR beta chains across the 650 to 700 repertoires, and roughly 9.9 million of these chains were shared by at least two donors. Raw reads were error-corrected and collapsed into unique sequences by a nearest-neighbor algorithm in which closely related sequences were merged to remove PCR and sequencing errors. Alignment of CDR3 sequences to IMGT reference sequences was used to assign V, D and J gene segments. For a sequence to be retained, at least a six-nucleotide match to both a V gene segment and a J gene segment was required. Rearrangements were called productive when the CDR3 lacked stop codons and stayed in frame with V and J; all others were non-productive. CDR3 was defined by IMGT convention, running from the second conserved V-encoded cysteine to the conserved J-encoded phenylalanine. The earlier analysis of about 590 of the donors excluded sequences that lacked an unambiguous match to a single V gene segment. In an earlier analysis of several hundred of the donors, V segments were called functional above 56.7% productive rearrangements and were called segregating when the between-donor standard deviation exceeded 5%. A statistical classification framework was developed to diagnose cytomegalovirus status using the catalog of TCR beta chain sequences. V and J gene assignment, in a later analysis, came from comparing TCR nucleotide sequences with IMGT/GENE-DB human TR gene sequences. The TCRdist pipeline was used in a later analysis to assign CDR3 sequences and most-parsimonious VDJ recombination scenarios. A later analysis defined each TCR beta chain by its CDR3 amino acid sequence plus V-gene family, and excluded reads lacking a unique V-gene family. A later analysis removed 592 highly shared, low-generation-probability nucleotide sequences to deal with suspected cross-contamination and a sequencing artifact. For each public chain, a later analysis derived a clonal expansion index from normalized ranks of inferred template counts within each repertoire. In a later analysis, generation probabilities were computed using a VDJ recombination model fitted to out-of-frame rearrangements, and the results were checked against IGoR. In a later analysis, TCR-TCR, TCR-HLA and TCR-CMV co-occurrence was scored with hypergeometric tests, and a repertoire-size bias correction was applied to TCR pairs. A later analysis estimated false discovery rates by permuting HLA or CMV assignments 20 times. In a later analysis, co-occurring TCRs were grouped using DBSCAN, with TCRdist sequence similarity added in when clustering inside HLA-allele-positive subsets. Co-occurrence clustering excluded repertoires with fewer than 30,000 or more than 120,000 public chains, plus five with anomalous nucleotide sharing. TCRdb took this table from immuneACCESS and kept in-frame rearrangements with V and J called. Such tables lack part of the clones; where checked against another copy, unresolved V genes explain under half of the gap, and the rest is unexplained. The DNA gave D and trimming, while V, J and clone size come from that table. Counted in this sample were 100,000 to 150,000 clones; roughly 72% of them appeared once. About 1.7% of the sample is taken by the ten largest.

General conclusions and limits of the study: HLA typing was unavailable for some donors at each locus, so association tests used only the typed subset. The 87-base-pair reads could not distinguish some IMGT-functional V segments, including TRBV6-2 and TRBV6-3, so those segments were excluded. A total of 150 to 200 TCR beta chains were listed by the study as associated with cytomegalovirus. This cohort had only TCR beta chains sequenced, and the lack of alpha or paired-chain data limited which features could be detected. Broadly in line with IMGT annotations, most TCR beta V segments showed up in productive rearrangements about 90% or about 30% of the time in an earlier analysis of about 500 of the donors. In a later analysis, TCR association rates were found to vary across HLA loci, with the most associated TCRs seen for DRB1 alleles and the fewest for HLA-C alleles. Assigning TCR associations to individual alleles was difficult when HLA alleles, especially DR and DQ, strongly co-occurred. A later analysis reported that several top co-occurrence clusters appeared linked to parvovirus B19, influenza, CMV and Epstein-Barr virus. According to a later analysis, most CMV-associated TCR beta chains appeared to be HLA-restricted, and the HLA associations seemed to be driven largely by CMV exposure. Specific HLA alleles were associated with more than 15,000 TCR beta sequences at a false discovery rate of 0.05 in a later analysis. The authors suggested that the approach could potentially be extended to other disease states and immunological phenotypes. Cytomegalovirus status was reported to be diagnosed by the classifier with high specificity and sensitivity in both the original and validation cohorts. Linkage disequilibrium might explain the correlated functional status among segregating V segments, but an unknown experimental factor could not be excluded. A cluster of highly shared sequence variants was judged likely to represent a technical artifact of the sequencing pipeline. A later genetic analysis reported fewer N-insertions in productive TCRs among donors in an Asian-associated ancestry cluster than the approximately 670-donor mean. In a later analysis, HLA-associated TCR beta chains showed more clonal expansion and lower generation probabilities than non-associated chains that were equally common. Because counts were too low, fewer than 20 rarely observed V segments, including chromosome 9 orphons, were excluded from the earlier analysis of 500 to 700 of the donors. An association between a missense DCLRE1C variant and V-gene and J-gene trimming of TCR beta chains was found in a later genetic analysis and replicated in an independent cohort. CMV serostatus was the only immune exposure information available for the cohort. In vitro tests confirmed that a few of the cytomegalovirus-associated TCR beta chains recognize cytomegalovirus antigens. Most TCR sequences were observed very rarely across donors, whereas some public TCRs were present in many individuals. Presence/absence analyses assumed roughly uniform sequencing depth across donors, an assumption that may not hold. A further reported finding was that TCR beta sequences accurately predicted the HLA-A and HLA-B alleles for most subjects in the first cohort.

Between the V and J ends, shortened by 6 bases and 7 bases respectively, the junction contains 12 bases. CDR1 and CDR2 are read off the germline V gene as MNHEY and SVGAGI. The CDR3, from cysteine to phenylalanine, totals 12 residues. The DNA shown is the 36-base CDR3, in frame from base 1. The sequence derives from a woman between 45 and 60 years old in good health and CMV-seronegative. The rearranged segments are TRBV6-5 and TRBJ1-1, with the D gene not clear enough to name. Sequenced material: PBMCs. The CDR3 corresponds to CASSPRRCEAFF. The DNA reads as follows: TGTGCCAGCAGCCCTCGTCGTTGTGAAGCTTTCTTT.